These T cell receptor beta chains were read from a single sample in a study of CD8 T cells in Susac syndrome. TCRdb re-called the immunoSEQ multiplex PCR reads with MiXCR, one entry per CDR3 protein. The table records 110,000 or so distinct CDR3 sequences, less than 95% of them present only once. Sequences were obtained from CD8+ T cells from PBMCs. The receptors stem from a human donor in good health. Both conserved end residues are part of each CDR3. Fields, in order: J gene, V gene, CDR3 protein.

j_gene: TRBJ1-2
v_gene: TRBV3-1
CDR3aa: CASSQVSRVYGYTF

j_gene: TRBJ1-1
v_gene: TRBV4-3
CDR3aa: CASSQEPTGLGTSPEAFF

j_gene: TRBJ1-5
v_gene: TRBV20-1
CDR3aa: CSARDSGSPIPQHF

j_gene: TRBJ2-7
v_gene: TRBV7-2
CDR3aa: CASSLVGTAYEQYF

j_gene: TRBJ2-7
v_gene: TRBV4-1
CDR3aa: CASSQVGSRTAIYEQYF

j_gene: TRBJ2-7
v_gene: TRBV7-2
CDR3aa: CASGGDYEQYF

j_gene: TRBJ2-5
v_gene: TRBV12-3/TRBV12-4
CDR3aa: CASVQAGEQETQYF

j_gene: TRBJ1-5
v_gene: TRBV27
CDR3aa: CASSLTGANQPQHF

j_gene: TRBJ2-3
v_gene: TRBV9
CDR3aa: CASSSTSSDTQYF

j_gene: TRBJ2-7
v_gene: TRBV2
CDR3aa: CASSGEQGIGEQYF

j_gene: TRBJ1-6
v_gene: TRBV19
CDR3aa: CASTARGPNSPLHF

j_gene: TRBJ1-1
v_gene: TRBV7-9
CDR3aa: CASSLERGAFF

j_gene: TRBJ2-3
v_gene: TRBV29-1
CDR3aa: CSVDGGRADTQYF

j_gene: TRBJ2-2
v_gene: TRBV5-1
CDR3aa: CASSLVIGRAELFF

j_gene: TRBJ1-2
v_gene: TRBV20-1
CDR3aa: CSAIDRVYGYTF

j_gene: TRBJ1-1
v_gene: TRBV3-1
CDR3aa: CASSQETGRNTEAFF

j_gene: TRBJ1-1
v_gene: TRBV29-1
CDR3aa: CSVDPTGLTEAFF

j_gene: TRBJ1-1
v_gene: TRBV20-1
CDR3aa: CSATGEATEAFF

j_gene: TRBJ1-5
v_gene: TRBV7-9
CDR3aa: CASSLAGAGSNQPQHF

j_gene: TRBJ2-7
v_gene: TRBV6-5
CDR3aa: CASSSYVRSYEQYF

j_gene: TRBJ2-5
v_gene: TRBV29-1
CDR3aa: CSVERGRPETQYF

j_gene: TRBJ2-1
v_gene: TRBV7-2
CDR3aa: CASSLNRGDNEQFF

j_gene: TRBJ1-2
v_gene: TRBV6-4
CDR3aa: CASSESTYGRGYTF

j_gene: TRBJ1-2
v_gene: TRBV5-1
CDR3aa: CASSTRPQGNGYTF

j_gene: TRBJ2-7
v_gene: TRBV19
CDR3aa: CASSIAGQAYEQYF

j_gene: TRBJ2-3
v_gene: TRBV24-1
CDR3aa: CATSGITDTQYF

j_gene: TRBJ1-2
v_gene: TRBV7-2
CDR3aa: CASSSRTGGVYGYTF

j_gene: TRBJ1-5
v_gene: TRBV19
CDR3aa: CASGQGAAQPQHF

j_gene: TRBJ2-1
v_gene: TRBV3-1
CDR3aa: CASSLGLAGENYNEQFF

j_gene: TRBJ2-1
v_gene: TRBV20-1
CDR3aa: CSARTTPFVQFF

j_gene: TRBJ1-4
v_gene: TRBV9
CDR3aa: CASSEQGRNEKLFF

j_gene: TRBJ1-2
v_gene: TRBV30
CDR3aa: CASQGIRRSGYTF

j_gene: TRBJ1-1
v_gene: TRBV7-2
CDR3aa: CASSVRDSKGTEAFF

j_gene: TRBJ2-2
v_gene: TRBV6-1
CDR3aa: CASNLVAGVARTGELFF

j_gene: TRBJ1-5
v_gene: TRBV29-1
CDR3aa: CSVECGAKRGNQPQHF

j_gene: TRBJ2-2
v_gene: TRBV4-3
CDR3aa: CASSQDDEVGGELFF

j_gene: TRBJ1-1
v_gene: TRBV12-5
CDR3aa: CASGFMGNTEAFF

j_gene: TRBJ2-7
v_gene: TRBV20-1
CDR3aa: CSATGKVTSYEQYF

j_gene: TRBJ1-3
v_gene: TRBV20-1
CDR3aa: CSASSSGFSGNTIYF

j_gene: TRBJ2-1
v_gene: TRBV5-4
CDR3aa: CASSLDRGPNEQFF

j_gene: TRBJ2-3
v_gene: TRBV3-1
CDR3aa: CASGPGGPTDTQYF

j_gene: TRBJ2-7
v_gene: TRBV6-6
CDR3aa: CASSSGEPGRYEQYF

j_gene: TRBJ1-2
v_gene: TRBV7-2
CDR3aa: CASSLEPGPKAFTF

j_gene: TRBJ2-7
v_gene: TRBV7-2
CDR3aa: CASSSAKTGGATVFYEQYF

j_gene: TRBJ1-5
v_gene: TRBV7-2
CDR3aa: CASSLGTHQPQHF

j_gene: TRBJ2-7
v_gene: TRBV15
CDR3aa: CATSRDTGDEQYF

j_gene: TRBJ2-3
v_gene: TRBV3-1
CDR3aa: CASSARDRGPLDTQYF

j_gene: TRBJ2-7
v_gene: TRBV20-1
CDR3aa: CSARRQDYEQYF